Below are 10 T cell receptor beta chains sequenced from a single sample in a study of T cells in women clearing cervical HPV infection. The method was immunoSEQ multiplex PCR; TCRdb's version includes in-frame clones alone and lacks a portion of them. The sample includes about 23,000 clones. The sequencing sample was made of blood buffy coat. These receptors were taken from a woman aged 18 to 75 with a cervical HPV16 infection that either progressed to CIN3+ or cleared (not recorded which).

The chain's CDR3 is CSASNLRLAANEQYF. The CDR3 DNA, read in part, is TGCAGTGCTAGTAATCTCCGGTTGGCGGCCAACGAG. The rearrangement joins TRBV20-1 to TRBJ2-7; unclear D gene. With the read ending 3 residues before the CDR3 end, the germline J gene is used to fill in that end. Germline values: CDR1 DFQATT, CDR2 SNEGSKA (reference sequence). Deletions cut 3 bases from V and 5 bases from J, with 20 bases between. This CDR3 is 15 amino acids long.

With respect to this clone: The missing CDR3 end, 3 residues past where the read stops, is filled in from the germline J gene. The chain carries TRBV20-1 and TRBJ2-3, with 10 bases matching TRBD2. This CDR3 spans 16 amino acids. Per the germline V gene, CDR1 is DFQATT and CDR2 is SNEGSKA (reference sequence). CDR3 in amino acids: CSARGGTSGVFETQYF. The CDR3 DNA, read in part, is TGCAGTGCTAGAGGAGGAACTAGCGGGGTCTTCGAGACG.

Worth noting for this clone: The read is 3 residues too short to cover the CDR3 end, so that end is filled in from the germline J gene. V gene TRBV29-1 combines with J gene TRBJ2-5; 16 bases fit TRBD2. The CDR3 consists of 16 residues. The V gene's germline CDR1 is SQVTM and CDR2 ANQGSEA. The CDR3 region is CSVPGTSGGAGRTQYF. The part of the CDR3 DNA that was read is TGCAGCGTGCCCGGGACTAGCGGGGGGGCCGGGCGCACC.

Worth noting for this clone: The CDR3 end is not reached by the read, which stops 3 residues before it; the germline J gene fills it in. The chain combines TRBV7-2 with TRBJ1-4; D is undetermined. The CDR3 covers 14 residues. Deletions cut 2 bases from V and 5 bases from J, with 9 bases between. The germline CDR1 and CDR2 sequences are SGHTA and FQGNSA. The CDR3 here is CASSLFSQNEKLFF. The CDR3 DNA, read in part, is TGTGCCAGCAGCTTATTTTCCCAAAATGAAAAA. The full variable domain, completed using reference TRBV7-2 and TRBJ1-4, is GAGVSQSPSNKVTEKGKDVELRCDPISGHTALYWYRQSLGQGLEFLIYFQGNSAPDKSGLPSDRFSAERTGGSVSTLTIQRTQQEDSAVYLCASSLFSQNEKLFFGSGTQLSVL.

A word on this clone: The read stops 3 residues short of the end of the CDR3; the missing end is completed from the germline J gene. The rearrangement links TRBV18 to TRBJ2-2; 12 bases match TRBD2. Trimming at V came to 4 bases and at J to 5 bases, leaving 5 bases not matched to a gene. Looked up from germline, CDR1 is KGHSH and CDR2 is LQKENI. The CDR3 has 16 amino acids. The DNA read from the CDR3 is TGTGCCAGCTCACAAAAGACTAGCGGGAGAACCGGGGAG. It translates to CASSQKTSGRTGE. The whole CDR3 region reads CASSQKTSGRTGELFF.

In the case of this clone: The read falls 3 residues short of the CDR3 end, and the missing part is taken from the germline J gene. J is TRBJ1-5 and V is TRBV24-1; 7 nucleotides match TRBD1. Germline lookup yields CDR1 KGHDR and CDR2 SFDVKD. The CDR3 runs to 17 residues. V was pared by 2 bases and J by 3 bases, with 9 bases of the junction left unmatched. The CDR3 bases that were read are TGTGCCACCAGTGATTCTGCCGCTGACAGGGTCAATCAGCCC. This codes for CATSDSAADRVNQP. In full, the CDR3 is CATSDSAADRVNQPQHF.

In the case of this clone: Sequencing ends 3 residues short of the CDR3 end; the germline J gene provides the rest. The J gene is TRBJ2-2, the V gene TRBV7-2; 12 bases fit TRBD2. In germline, CDR1 is SGHTA, CDR2 FQGNSA. The J segment lost 5 bases and the V segment lost 3 bases, leaving 1 base of the junction unmatched. This CDR3 region has 15 residues. CDR3 DNA, as far as it was read: TGTGCCAGCAGCTTTGGGACTAGCGGGACCGGGGAG. Translation gives CASSFGTSGTGE. The entire CDR3 protein is CASSFGTSGTGELFF.

With respect to this clone: The DNA ends 3 residues before the CDR3 does, and the rest of the CDR3 is filled in from the germline J gene. This rearrangement joins TRBV29-1 to TRBJ2-5; 12 bases agree with TRBD1. Germline V gives CDR1 SQVTM, CDR2 ANQGSEA. The V and J ends lost 6 bases and 4 bases, in that order; junction bases with no gene match: 3. This CDR3 contains 13 residues. Partial CDR3 DNA: TGCAGCGTCGGGACAGGGGGCGGAGAGACC. This codes for CSVGTGGGET. The CDR3, in full, reads CSVGTGGGETQYF.

Worth noting for this clone: The read gets to within 3 residues of the CDR3 end, and the germline J gene fills in the rest. V is TRBV19 and J is TRBJ1-1, with D perhaps matching TRBD1 (5 bases). The germline CDR1 and CDR2 sequences are LNHDA and SQIVND (reference sequence). V was trimmed by 6 bases and J by 3 bases, leaving 8 bases between them. CDR3 length: 12 residues. The DNA read from the CDR3 is TGTGCCAGTAGCTTCAGGGACACTGAA. Translating it yields CASSFRDTE. The CDR3 in its entirety is CASSFRDTEAFF.

As concerns this clone: The CDR3 end lies 3 residues beyond the end of the read and is filled in from the germline J gene. At the DNA level, this CDR3 is encoded by other sequences in the same sample as well. The chain carries TRBV19 and TRBJ2-2; a possible D gene is TRBD1 (6 bases). Trimming took 5 bases from V and 5 from J, leaving 15 bases between them. Germline lookup yields CDR1 LNHDA and CDR2 SQIVND (reference sequence). The CDR3 is made up of 15 amino acids. The CDR3 is CASSEQGLGTGELFF. CDR3 DNA, as far as it was read: TGTGCCAGTAGTGAACAGGGCTTAGGAACCGGGGAG.